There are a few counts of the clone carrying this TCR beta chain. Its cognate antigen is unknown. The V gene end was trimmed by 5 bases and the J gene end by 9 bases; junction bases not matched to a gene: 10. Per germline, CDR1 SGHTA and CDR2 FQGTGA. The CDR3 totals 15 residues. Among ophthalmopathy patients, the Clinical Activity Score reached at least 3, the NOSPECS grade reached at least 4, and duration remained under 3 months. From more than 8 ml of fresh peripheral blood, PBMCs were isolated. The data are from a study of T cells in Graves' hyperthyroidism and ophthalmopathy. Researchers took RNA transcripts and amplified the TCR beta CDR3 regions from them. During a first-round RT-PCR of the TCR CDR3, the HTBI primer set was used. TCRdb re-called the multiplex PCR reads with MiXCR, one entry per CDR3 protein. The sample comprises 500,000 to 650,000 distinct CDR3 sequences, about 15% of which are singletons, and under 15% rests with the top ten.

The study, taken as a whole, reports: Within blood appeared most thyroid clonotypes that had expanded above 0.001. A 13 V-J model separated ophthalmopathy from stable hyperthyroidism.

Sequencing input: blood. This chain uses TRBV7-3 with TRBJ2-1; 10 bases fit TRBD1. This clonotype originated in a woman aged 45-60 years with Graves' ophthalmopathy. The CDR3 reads CASSLPGTGETEQFF. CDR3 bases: TGTGCCAGCAGCCTCCCCGGGACAGGGGAGACTGAGCAGTTCTTC.